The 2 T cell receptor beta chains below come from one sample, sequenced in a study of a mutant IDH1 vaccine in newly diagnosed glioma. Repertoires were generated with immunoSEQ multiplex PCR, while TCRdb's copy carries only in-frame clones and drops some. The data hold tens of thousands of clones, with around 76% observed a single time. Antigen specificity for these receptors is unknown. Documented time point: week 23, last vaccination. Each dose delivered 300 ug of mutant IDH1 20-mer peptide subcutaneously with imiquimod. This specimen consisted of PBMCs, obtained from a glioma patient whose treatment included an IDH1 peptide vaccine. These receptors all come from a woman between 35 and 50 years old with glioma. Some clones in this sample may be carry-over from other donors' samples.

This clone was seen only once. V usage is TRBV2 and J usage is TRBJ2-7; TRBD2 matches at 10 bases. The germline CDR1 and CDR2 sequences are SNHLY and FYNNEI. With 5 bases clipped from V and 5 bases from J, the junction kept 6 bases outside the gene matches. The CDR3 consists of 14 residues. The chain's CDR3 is CASSQQGTSDEQYF. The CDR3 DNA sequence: TGTGCCAGCAGTCAACAGGGGACTAGCGACGAGCAGTACTTC. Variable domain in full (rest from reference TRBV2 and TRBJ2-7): EPEVTQTPSHQVTQMGQEVILRCVPISNHLYFYWYRQILGQKVEFLVSFYNNEISEKSEIFDDQFSVERPDGSNFTLKIRSTKLEDSAMYFCASSQQGTSDEQYFGPGTRLTVT.

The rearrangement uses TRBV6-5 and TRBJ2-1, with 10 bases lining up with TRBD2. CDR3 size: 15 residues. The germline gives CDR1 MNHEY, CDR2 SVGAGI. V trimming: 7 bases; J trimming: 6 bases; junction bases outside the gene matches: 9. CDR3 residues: CASTQSGGAGNEQFF. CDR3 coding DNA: TGTGCCAGCACCCAAAGCGGGGGGGCGGGCAATGAGCAGTTCTTC.